This T cell receptor (beta chain) was identified during a study of blood T cells in healthy people across ages. This CDR3 has 16 amino acids. The ends lost 6 bases at V and 0 bases at J; junction bases unmatched: 7. Germline V lookup: CDR1 MDHEN, CDR2 SYDVKM. A remark on this clonotype: No antigen is known for it.

The second PCR ran about 6 to 11 cycles with a sample-barcoded 5' primer and J-beta primers. A single record per CDR3 protein comes from TCRdb applying MiXCR to the 5' RACE reads. In the table there are around 820,000 distinct CDR3 sequences, roughly 25% of which are singletons. Study observations and caveats: CMV infection status of these donors was not known.

The data were also submitted as part of a second study, on T cells of mothers and their children. That source reports: Donation was provided by three healthy Caucasian mothers along with their six children.

The sequenced material came from blood. This rearrangement joins TRBV28 to TRBJ2-4; 8 bases align to TRBD2. The origin of this receptor is a boy aged 10-17 years in good health. CDR3 in amino acids: CASRSGGGIAKNIQYF. DNA for the CDR3: TGTGCCAGCAGATCCGGGGGGGGGATAGCCAAAAACATTCAGTACTTC.